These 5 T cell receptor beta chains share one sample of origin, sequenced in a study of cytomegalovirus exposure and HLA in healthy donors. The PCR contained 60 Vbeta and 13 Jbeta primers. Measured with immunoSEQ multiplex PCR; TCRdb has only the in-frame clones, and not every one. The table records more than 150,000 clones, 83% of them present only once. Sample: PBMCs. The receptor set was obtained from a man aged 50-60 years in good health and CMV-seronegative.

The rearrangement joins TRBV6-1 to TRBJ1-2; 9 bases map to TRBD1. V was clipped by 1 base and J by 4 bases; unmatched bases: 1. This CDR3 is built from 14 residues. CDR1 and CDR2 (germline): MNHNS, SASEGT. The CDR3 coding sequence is TGTGCCAGCAGTGAAGGGACAGGGGCCTATGGCTACACCTTC. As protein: CASSEGTGAYGYTF.

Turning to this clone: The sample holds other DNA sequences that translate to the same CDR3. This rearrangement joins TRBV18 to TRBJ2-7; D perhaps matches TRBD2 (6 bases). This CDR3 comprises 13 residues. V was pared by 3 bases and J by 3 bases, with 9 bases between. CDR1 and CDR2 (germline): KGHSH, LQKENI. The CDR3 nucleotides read TGTGCCAGCTCACCGGGACTCCTCTACGAGCAGTACTTC. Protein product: CASSPGLLYEQYF. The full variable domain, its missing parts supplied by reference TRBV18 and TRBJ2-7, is NAGVMQNPRHLVRRRGQEARLRCSPMKGHSHVYWYRQLPEEGLKFMVYLQKENIIDESGMPKERFSAEFPKEGPSILRIQQVVRGDSAAYFCASSPGLLYEQYFGPGTRLTVT.

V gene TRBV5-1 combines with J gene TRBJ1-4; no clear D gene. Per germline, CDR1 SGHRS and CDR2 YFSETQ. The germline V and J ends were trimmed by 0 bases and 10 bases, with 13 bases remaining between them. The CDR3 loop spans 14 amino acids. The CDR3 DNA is TGCGCCAGCAGCTTGGTGGCCTCTCCGGGAAAACTGTTTTTT. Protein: CASSLVASPGKLFF.

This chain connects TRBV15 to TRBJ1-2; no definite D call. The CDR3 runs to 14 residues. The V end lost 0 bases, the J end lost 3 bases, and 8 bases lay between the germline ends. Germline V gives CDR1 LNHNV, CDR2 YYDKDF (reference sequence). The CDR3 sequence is CATSRDRSHYGYTF. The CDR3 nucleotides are TGTGCCACCAGCAGAGATCGGTCCCACTATGGCTACACCTTC.

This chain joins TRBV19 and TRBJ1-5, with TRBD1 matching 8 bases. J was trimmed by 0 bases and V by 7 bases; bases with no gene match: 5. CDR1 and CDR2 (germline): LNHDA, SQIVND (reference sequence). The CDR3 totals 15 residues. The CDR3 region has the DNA TGTGCCAGTATTGACAGGGGTTATAGCAATCAGCCCCAGCATTTT. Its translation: CASIDRGYSNQPQHF.